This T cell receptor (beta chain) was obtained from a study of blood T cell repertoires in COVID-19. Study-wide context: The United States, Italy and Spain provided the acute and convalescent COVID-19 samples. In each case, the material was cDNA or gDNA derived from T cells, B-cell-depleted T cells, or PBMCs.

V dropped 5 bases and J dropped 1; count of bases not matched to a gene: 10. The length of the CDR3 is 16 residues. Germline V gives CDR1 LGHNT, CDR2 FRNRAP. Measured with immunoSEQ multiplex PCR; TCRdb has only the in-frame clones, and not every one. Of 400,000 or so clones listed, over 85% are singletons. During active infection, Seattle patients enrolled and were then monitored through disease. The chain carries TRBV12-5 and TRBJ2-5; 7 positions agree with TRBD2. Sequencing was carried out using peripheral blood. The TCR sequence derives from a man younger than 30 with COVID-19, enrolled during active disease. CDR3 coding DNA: TGTGCTAGTGGTCCCCGGGGTGGCGGGGGCCAAGAGACCCAGTACTTC. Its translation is CASGPRGGGGQETQYF.